The 27 T cell receptor beta chains reported below all come from one sample, sequenced in a study of T cell responses to AZD1222 COVID-19 vaccine. Here immunoSEQ multiplex PCR was the method, and the copy in TCRdb shows in-frame clones only, minus some. The table includes 50,000 to 75,000 clones, 89% detected once. Specimen: peripheral blood, collected 28 days after the second AZD1222 dose. These receptors were taken from an adult who received the AZD1222 COVID-19 vaccine.

The rearrangement uses TRBV7-9 and TRBJ1-1; D may be TRBD1 (5 bases). Trimming took 8 bases from V and 1 from J, leaving 11 bases between them. The germline CDR1 and CDR2 sequences are SEHNR and FQNEAQ (reference sequence). This CDR3 is 13 amino acids long. The CDR3 loop is CASCETENTEAFF. CDR3 DNA sequence: TGTGCCAGCTGTGAGACAGAGAACACTGAAGCTTTCTTT.

This rearrangement joins TRBV28 to TRBJ1-3; 7 bases fit TRBD1. Germline V gene data show CDR1 as MDHEN and CDR2 as SYDVKM. This CDR3 is 14 amino acids long. J was trimmed by 4 bases and V by 4 bases; bases with no gene match: 4. CDR3 sequence: CASSSGGSGNTIYF. The CDR3 DNA is TGTGCCAGCAGTTCAGGGGGTAGCGGAAACACCATATATTTT.

This sequence joins TRBV7-9 and TRBJ1-6, with D tentatively TRBD1 (5 bases). CDR1 and CDR2 from the germline V gene are SEHNR and FQNEAQ (reference sequence). There are 13 residues in the CDR3. The germline V and J ends were trimmed by 7 bases and 9 bases, with 13 bases remaining between them. The CDR3 bases are TGTGCCAGCATCAGGAATGGGGGTTCACCCCTCCACTTT. This codes for CASIRNGGSPLHF.

This chain links TRBV28 with TRBJ2-7; possibly TRBD1 or TRBD2 for D (7 bases each). The germline gives CDR1 MDHEN, CDR2 SYDVKM. CDR3 length: 14 residues. V was trimmed by 4 bases and J by 3 bases, leaving 13 bases between them. The CDR3 sequence is CASSSQGGSYEQYF. The CDR3 region has the DNA TGTGCCAGCAGTTCCCAGGGGGGGAGCTACGAGCAGTACTTC.

The chain carries TRBV2 and TRBJ2-2; tentatively, D is TRBD1 (5 bases). CDR1 is SNHLY and CDR2 is FYNNEI in the germline V gene. The CDR3 contains 15 residues. V was trimmed by 4 bases and J by 3 bases, leaving 12 bases between them. The CDR3 sequence: CASSGPDSYTGELFF. CDR3 nucleotide sequence: TGTGCCAGCAGTGGACCCGACAGCTACACCGGGGAGCTGTTTTTT.

This chain connects TRBV18 to TRBJ2-7, with 13 bases aligning to TRBD2. Trimming removed 10 bases from V and 3 bases from J; junction bases left unmatched: 12. This CDR3 has 16 residues. The germline CDR1 and CDR2 sequences are KGHSH and LQKENI. CDR3 bases: TGTGCCACCACCGCCTCCGGGACTAGCGGGATCTACGAGCAGTACTTC. It translates to CATTASGTSGIYEQYF.

For the CDR3, the DNA is TGTGCCAGCAGACCAGGGGAGTCACCCCTCCACTTT. It codes for CASRPGESPLHF. The genes are TRBV28 and TRBJ1-6; tentative D call: TRBD1 (6 bases). CDR1 MDHEN and CDR2 SYDVKM come from the germline V gene. V was clipped by 6 bases and J by 10 bases, with 10 bases between them. The CDR3 sequence is 12 residues long. Full variable domain (missing parts from reference TRBV28 and TRBJ1-6): DVKVTQSSRYLVKRTGEKVFLECVQDMDHENMFWYRQDPGLGLRLIYFSYDVKMKEKGDIPEGYSVSREKKERFSLILESASTNQTSMYLCASRPGESPLHFGNGTRLTVT.

This clone was observed a handful of times. This sequence joins TRBV19 and TRBJ1-5; TRBD1 matches at 9 bases. The CDR3 covers 17 residues. With 4 bases clipped from V and 2 bases from J, the junction kept 9 bases outside the gene matches. Germline CDR1 is LNHDA and CDR2 is SQIVND (reference sequence). The DNA of the CDR3 is TGTGCCAGTAGTAAGGGACAGGGTAAACGTGGCAATCAGCCCCAGCATTTT. Protein product: CASSKGQGKRGNQPQHF.

This rearrangement joins TRBV4-1 to TRBJ1-5, with 7 bases matching TRBD1. V shed 0 bases, J shed 4 bases, and the junction held 9 bases outside the gene matches. The CDR3 has 17 amino acids. CDR1 is MGHRA, CDR2 YSYEKL, per germline. This CDR3 reads CASSQDRGSIGNQPQHF. The CDR3 DNA reads TGCGCCAGCAGCCAAGACAGGGGGTCGATAGGGAATCAGCCCCAGCATTTT.

The chain carries TRBV5-6 and TRBJ2-7; 10 bases align to TRBD1. The length of the CDR3 is 15 residues. Looked up from germline, CDR1 is SGHDT and CDR2 is YYEEEE. With V trimmed by 5 bases and J by 5 bases, 10 bases remained unmatched. The CDR3 region is CASRKPGQGSHEQYF. The CDR3 DNA follows: TGTGCCAGCAGAAAACCGGGACAGGGGAGCCACGAGCAGTACTTC.

The gene calls are TRBV3-1 (or the pseudogene TRBV3-2) and TRBJ1-1; D call uncertain. Germline V CDR1 and CDR2: LGHDT, YNNKEL (reference sequence). Trimming removed 6 bases from V and 1 base from J, with 9 bases in between. The CDR3 loop spans 13 amino acids. In DNA form, the CDR3 reads TGTGCCAGCAGGGTACAGTGGAACACTGAAGCTTTCTTT. This encodes CASRVQWNTEAFF.

The J gene is TRBJ2-7, the V gene TRBV10-1, with D possibly being TRBD1 (6 bases). The germline V gene encodes CDR1 WNHNN and CDR2 SYGVQD (reference sequence). The V gene lost 2 bases and the J gene lost 6 bases, with 8 bases spanning the gap. The CDR3 has 12 residues. The CDR3 is CASSEARGEQYF. The CDR3 DNA reads TGCGCCAGCAGTGAGGCCAGGGGCGAGCAGTACTTC.

The V and J genes are TRBV7-2 and TRBJ2-7, with D unresolved. CDR3 length equals 13 residues. Trimming removed 0 bases at V and 4 bases at J, with 7 bases between. Germline V CDR1 and CDR2: SGHTA, FQGNSA. CDR3 loop: CASSLARDYEQYF. CDR3 in DNA: TGTGCCAGCAGCTTAGCCCGCGATTACGAGCAGTACTTC.

The chain recombines TRBV5-4 with TRBJ2-7; D perhaps matches TRBD2 (5 bases). Germline values: CDR1 SGHNT, CDR2 YYREEE (reference sequence). CDR3 length: 15 residues. V dropped 0 bases and J dropped 2 bases, with 12 bases sitting between them. The CDR3 nucleotides read TGTGCCAGCAGCTTGGGGATTAGCGCGGCCTACGAGCAGTACTTC. This translates into CASSLGISAAYEQYF.

The V and J genes are TRBV7-2 and TRBJ1-1; 9 bases agree with TRBD1. This CDR3 is built from 16 residues. From germline, CDR1 is SGHTA and CDR2 FQGNSA. V dropped 5 bases and J dropped 3; count of bases not matched to a gene: 10. CDR3 nucleotides: TGTGCCAGCAGCATCCCGGGACAGGGATGGTACACTGAAGCTTTCTTT. Its protein product is CASSIPGQGWYTEAFF.

This chain joins TRBV10-2 and TRBJ2-7; no reliable D call. The CDR3 is 12 residues long. In germline, CDR1 is WSHSY, CDR2 SAAADI. The V end lost 4 bases, the J end lost 10 bases, and 14 bases lay between the germline ends. The CDR3 DNA sequence: TGCGCCAGCAGTGGGGCATTTCAGGCTCAGTACTTC. Its translation is CASSGAFQAQYF.

The V gene is TRBV5-5, the J gene TRBJ1-2, with no clear D. The CDR3 is 13 amino acids. V lost 4 bases to trimming and J lost 3 bases, with 10 bases between them. Germline assignment: CDR1 SGHKS and CDR2 YYEKEE (reference sequence). The CDR3 DNA sequence: TGTGCCAGCAGCGTAAGGACGGACTATGGCTACACCTTC. Amino acids: CASSVRTDYGYTF.

A single count supports this clone. V usage is TRBV10-2 and J usage is TRBJ1-1; the match to TRBD1 covers 7 bases. The J segment lost 2 bases and the V segment lost 3 bases, leaving 12 bases of the junction unmatched. The CDR3 is 17 amino acids. Germline values: CDR1 WSHSY, CDR2 SAAADI. CDR3 nucleotide sequence: TGCGCCAGCAGTGAAGGCGGTCCAGGGGGTCGTAACACTGAAGCTTTCTTT. It translates to CASSEGGPGGRNTEAFF.

The chain couples TRBV3-1 (or the pseudogene TRBV3-2) to TRBJ2-3; no clear D gene. Trimming left V 3 bases short and J 3 bases short, with 13 bases between. The CDR3 has 15 residues. CDR1 LGHDT and CDR2 YNNKEL come from the germline V gene (reference sequence). Here the CDR3 reads CASSQLGAPTDTQYF. DNA of the CDR3: TGTGCCAGCAGCCAGTTGGGCGCCCCGACAGATACGCAGTATTTT.

The genes are TRBV11-3 and TRBJ1-4; D remains unclear. The ends were cut back, 1 base at V and 7 bases at J, with 7 bases in the middle. The CDR3 length is 13 residues. CDR1 and CDR2 (germline): SGHNT, YENEEA. CDR3: CASSLVMGEKLFF. CDR3 coding DNA: TGTGCCAGCAGCTTAGTGATGGGTGAAAAACTGTTTTTT.

This sequence joins TRBV7-9 and TRBJ1-5, with no clear D. V lost 5 bases and J lost 6, with 14 bases in between. The CDR3 covers 14 residues. Per the germline V gene, CDR1 is SEHNR and CDR2 is FQNEAQ (reference sequence). DNA for the CDR3: TGTGCCAGCAGCCTAGACGGTTGGGGTCAGCCCCAGCATTTT. This sequence encodes CASSLDGWGQPQHF.

The rearrangement joins TRBV18 to TRBJ2-2; 9 nucleotides line up with TRBD2. V lost 0 bases, J lost 4 bases, and 9 bases stayed unmatched. CDR1 KGHSH and CDR2 LQKENI come from the germline V gene. The CDR3 extends over 18 amino acids. The CDR3 here is CASSPPLAGGRATGELFF. In DNA form, the CDR3 reads TGTGCCAGCTCACCACCGTTGGCTGGCGGGAGGGCCACCGGGGAGCTGTTTTTT.

The chain couples TRBV5-4 to TRBJ1-2; 9 bases agree with TRBD1. This CDR3 has 14 amino acids. CDR1 and CDR2 from the germline V gene are SGHNT and YYREEE (reference sequence). V gave up 1 base and J gave up 3 bases; unmatched junction bases: 1. The CDR3 DNA reads TGTGCCAGCAGCTTGACAGGGGGCTACTATGGCTACACCTTC. It specifies CASSLTGGYYGYTF.

This chain joins TRBV28 and TRBJ1-1, with TRBD1 identical over 11 bases. The germline CDR1 and CDR2 sequences are MDHEN and SYDVKM. With V trimmed by 7 bases and J by 5 bases, 6 bases remained unmatched. CDR3 size: 14 residues. DNA of the CDR3: TGTGCCAGCACAGGACAGGGGGCACAAACTGAAGCTTTCTTT. This gives the protein CASTGQGAQTEAFF.

V and J are TRBV5-6 and TRBJ1-2; no definite D call. This CDR3 has 16 amino acids. V lost 1 base, J lost 3 bases, and 16 bases lay in between. CDR1 and CDR2 (germline): SGHDT, YYEEEE. The CDR3 here is CASSLRRVTYYYGYTF. The CDR3 nucleotides read TGTGCCAGCAGCTTGAGGCGAGTGACATATTACTATGGCTACACCTTC.

Here the CDR3 reads CASSPSGWGTEAFF. Here the CDR3 DNA reads TGTGCCAGCAGTCCGTCGGGATGGGGGACTGAAGCTTTCTTT. The chain combines TRBV28 with TRBJ1-1; possibly TRBD1 for D (5 bases). The V gene's germline CDR1 is MDHEN and CDR2 SYDVKM. This CDR3 has 14 residues. The germline V and J ends were trimmed by 5 bases and 5 bases, with 15 bases remaining between them.

This clone was seen only a few times. V is TRBV15 and J is TRBJ1-4; no reliable D call. This CDR3 spans 14 amino acids. Trimming took 5 bases from V and 7 from J, leaving 14 bases between them. The germline V gene has CDR1 LNHNV and CDR2 YYDKDF (reference sequence). CDR3 sequence (DNA): TGTGCCACCAGCGAAACGCACGGAGCTGAAAAACTGTTTTTT. As protein: CATSETHGAEKLFF.